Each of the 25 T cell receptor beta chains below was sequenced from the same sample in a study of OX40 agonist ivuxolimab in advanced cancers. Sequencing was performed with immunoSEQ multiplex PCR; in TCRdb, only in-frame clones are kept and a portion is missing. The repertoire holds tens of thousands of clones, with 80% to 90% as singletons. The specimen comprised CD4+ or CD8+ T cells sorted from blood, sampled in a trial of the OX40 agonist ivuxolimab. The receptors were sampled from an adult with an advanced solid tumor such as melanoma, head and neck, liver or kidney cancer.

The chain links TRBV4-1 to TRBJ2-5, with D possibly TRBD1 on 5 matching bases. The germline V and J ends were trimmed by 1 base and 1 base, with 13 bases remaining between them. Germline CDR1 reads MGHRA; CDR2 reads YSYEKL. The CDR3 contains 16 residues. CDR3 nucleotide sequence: TGCGCCAGCAGCCAAGTGGGGCTACCGGGCCAAGAGACCCAGTACTTC. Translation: CASSQVGLPGQETQYF.

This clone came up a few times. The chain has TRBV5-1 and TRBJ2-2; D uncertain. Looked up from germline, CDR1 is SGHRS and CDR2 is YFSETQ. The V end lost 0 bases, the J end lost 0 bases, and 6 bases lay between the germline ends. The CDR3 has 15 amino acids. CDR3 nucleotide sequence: TGCGCCAGCAGCTTGGGGCCTTCGAACACCGGGGAGCTGTTTTTT. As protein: CASSLGPSNTGELFF.

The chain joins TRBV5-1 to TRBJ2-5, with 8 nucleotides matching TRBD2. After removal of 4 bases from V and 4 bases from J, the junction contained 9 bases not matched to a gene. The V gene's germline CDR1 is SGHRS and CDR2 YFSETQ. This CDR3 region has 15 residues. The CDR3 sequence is CASSGSLAGLETQYF. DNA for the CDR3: TGCGCCAGCAGCGGAAGTTTAGCGGGACTAGAGACCCAGTACTTC.

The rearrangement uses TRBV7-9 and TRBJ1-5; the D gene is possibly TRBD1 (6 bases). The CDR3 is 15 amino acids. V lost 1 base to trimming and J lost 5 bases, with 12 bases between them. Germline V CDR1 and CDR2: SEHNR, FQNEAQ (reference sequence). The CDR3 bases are TGTGCCAGCAGCTTAGGGACAGAGAGCTATCAGCCCCAGCATTTT. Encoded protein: CASSLGTESYQPQHF.

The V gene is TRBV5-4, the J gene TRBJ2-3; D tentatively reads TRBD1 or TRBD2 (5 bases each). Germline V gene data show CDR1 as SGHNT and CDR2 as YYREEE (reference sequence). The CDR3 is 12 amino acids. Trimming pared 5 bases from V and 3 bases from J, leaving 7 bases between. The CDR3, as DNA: TGTGCCAGCAGGTGGGGGACAGATACGCAGTATTTT. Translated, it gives CASRWGTDTQYF.

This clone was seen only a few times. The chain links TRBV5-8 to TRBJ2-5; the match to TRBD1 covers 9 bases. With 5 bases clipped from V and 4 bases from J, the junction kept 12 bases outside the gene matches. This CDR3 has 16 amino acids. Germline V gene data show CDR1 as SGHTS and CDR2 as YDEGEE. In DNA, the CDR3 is TGTGCCAGCAGGGACCGCCTAACAGGGGGCGTAGAGACCCAGTACTTC. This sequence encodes CASRDRLTGGVETQYF.

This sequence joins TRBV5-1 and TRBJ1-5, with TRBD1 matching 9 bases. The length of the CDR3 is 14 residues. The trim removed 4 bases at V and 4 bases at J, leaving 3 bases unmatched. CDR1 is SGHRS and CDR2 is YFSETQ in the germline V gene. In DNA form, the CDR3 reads TGCGCCAGCAGCGCAGGACAGGGGAATCAGCCCCAGCATTTT. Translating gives CASSAGQGNQPQHF.

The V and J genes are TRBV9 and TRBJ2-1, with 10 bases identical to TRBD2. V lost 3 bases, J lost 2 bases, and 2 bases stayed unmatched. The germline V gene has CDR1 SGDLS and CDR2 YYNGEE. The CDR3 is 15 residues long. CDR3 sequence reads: CASSASGGAYNEQFF. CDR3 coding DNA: TGTGCCAGCAGCGCCAGCGGGGGGGCCTACAATGAGCAGTTCTTC.

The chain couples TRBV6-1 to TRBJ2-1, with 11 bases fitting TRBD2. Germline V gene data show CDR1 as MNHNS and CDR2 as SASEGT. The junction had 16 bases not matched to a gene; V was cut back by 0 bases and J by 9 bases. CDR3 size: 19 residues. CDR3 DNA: TGTGCCAGCAGTGAAGCGCCCAAGGGGTTAGCGGGAGGGCTGAGTGAGCAGTTCTTC. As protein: CASSEAPKGLAGGLSEQFF.

The CDR3 here is CASSLTGWDTEAFF. Here the CDR3 DNA reads TGTGCCAGCAGCCTGACAGGGTGGGACACTGAAGCTTTCTTT. This chain uses TRBV6-5 with TRBJ1-1; 7 positions match TRBD1. Trimming at V came to 6 bases and at J to 3 bases, leaving 7 bases not matched to a gene. In germline, CDR1 is MNHEY, CDR2 SVGAGI. CDR3 length equals 14 residues.

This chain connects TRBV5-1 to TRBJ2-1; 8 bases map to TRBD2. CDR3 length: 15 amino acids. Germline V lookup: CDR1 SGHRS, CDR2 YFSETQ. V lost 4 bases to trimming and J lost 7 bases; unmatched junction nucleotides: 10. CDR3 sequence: CASSLWSGSSNEQFF. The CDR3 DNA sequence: TGCGCCAGCAGCCTTTGGAGCGGGAGTAGTAATGAGCAGTTCTTC.

The CDR3 spells CASDTGANVLTF. The CDR3 nucleotides are TGTGCCTCTGACACTGGGGCCAACGTCCTGACTTTC. V gene TRBV30 combines with J gene TRBJ2-6; D remains ambiguous. Germline lookup yields CDR1 GTSNPN and CDR2 SVGIG (reference sequence). Trimming removed 7 bases at V and 2 bases at J, with 6 bases between. The CDR3 spans 12 residues.

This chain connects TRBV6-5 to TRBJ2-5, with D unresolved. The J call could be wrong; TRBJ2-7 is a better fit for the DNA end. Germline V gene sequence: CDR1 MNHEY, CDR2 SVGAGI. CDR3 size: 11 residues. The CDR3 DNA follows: TGTGCCAGCAGTTCGGTGGGCGAGCAGTACTTC. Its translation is CASSSVGEQYF.

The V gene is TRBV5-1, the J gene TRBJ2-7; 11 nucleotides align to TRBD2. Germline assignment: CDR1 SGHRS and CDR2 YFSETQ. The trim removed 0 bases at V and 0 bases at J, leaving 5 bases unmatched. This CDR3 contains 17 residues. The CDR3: CASSLGLAGRSSYEQYF. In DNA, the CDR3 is TGCGCCAGCAGCTTGGGACTAGCGGGAAGGAGCTCCTACGAGCAGTACTTC.

CDR3 coding DNA: TGTGCTAGTGTCTCGGGGACAGGGGTGGGCGAGCAGTACTTC. Protein: CASVSGTGVGEQYF. The chain links TRBV12-5 to TRBJ2-7, with 10 bases that match TRBD1. The trim removed 7 bases at V and 6 bases at J, leaving 9 bases unmatched. The CDR3 runs 14 residues. Germline V gene sequence: CDR1 LGHNT, CDR2 FRNRAP.

In nucleotides, the CDR3 is TGTGCCAGCAGCTTAGCGTGGCAGGGGACACACAATGAGCAGTTCTTC. Amino acid sequence: CASSLAWQGTHNEQFF. The V call is TRBV7-2, the J call TRBJ2-1, with D possibly being TRBD1 (6 bases). The CDR3 is 16 amino acids. V lost 0 bases, J lost 5 bases, and 14 bases lay in between. The germline V gene encodes CDR1 SGHTA and CDR2 FQGNSA. Based on the CDR3 plus reference TRBV7-2 and TRBJ2-1, the full variable domain is GAGVSQSPSNKVTEKGKDVELRCDPISGHTALYWYRQSLGQGLEFLIYFQGNSAPDKSGLPSDRFSAERTGGSVSTLTIQRTQQEDSAVYLCASSLAWQGTHNEQFFGPGTRLTVL.

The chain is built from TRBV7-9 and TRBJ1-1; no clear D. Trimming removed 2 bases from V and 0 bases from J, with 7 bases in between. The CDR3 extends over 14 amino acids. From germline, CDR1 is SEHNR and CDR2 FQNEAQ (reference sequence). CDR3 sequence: CASSLKGLNTEAFF. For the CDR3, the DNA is TGTGCCAGCAGCTTAAAGGGTTTGAACACTGAAGCTTTCTTT.

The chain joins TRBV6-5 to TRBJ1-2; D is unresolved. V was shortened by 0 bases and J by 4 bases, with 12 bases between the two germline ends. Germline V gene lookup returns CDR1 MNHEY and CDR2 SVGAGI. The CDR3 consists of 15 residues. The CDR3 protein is CASSYSKAGFYGYTF. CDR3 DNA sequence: TGTGCCAGCAGTTACTCGAAGGCAGGCTTCTATGGCTACACCTTC.

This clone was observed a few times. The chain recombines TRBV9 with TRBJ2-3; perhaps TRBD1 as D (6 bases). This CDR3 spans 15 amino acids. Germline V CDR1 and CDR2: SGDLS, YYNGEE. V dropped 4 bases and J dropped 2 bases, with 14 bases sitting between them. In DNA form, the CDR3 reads TGTGCCAGCAGCCATGGACAGTTTCACACAGATACGCAGTATTTT. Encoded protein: CASSHGQFHTDTQYF.

The DNA for the CDR3 is TGTGCCAGCAGCCCTTGGGACAGGGGAATGGATGAGCAGTTCTTC. Its protein product is CASSPWDRGMDEQFF. J is TRBJ2-1 and V is TRBV9, with TRBD1 matching over 10 bases. There are 15 residues in the CDR3. Germline V gene data show CDR1 as SGDLS and CDR2 as YYNGEE. The J segment lost 8 bases and the V segment lost 4 bases, leaving 9 bases of the junction unmatched.

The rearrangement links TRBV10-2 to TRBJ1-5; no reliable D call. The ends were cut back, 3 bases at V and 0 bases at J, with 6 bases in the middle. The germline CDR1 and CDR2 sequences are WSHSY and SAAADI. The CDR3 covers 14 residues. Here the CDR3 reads CASSDGVSNQPQHF. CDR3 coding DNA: TGCGCCAGCAGTGACGGTGTTAGCAATCAGCCCCAGCATTTT.

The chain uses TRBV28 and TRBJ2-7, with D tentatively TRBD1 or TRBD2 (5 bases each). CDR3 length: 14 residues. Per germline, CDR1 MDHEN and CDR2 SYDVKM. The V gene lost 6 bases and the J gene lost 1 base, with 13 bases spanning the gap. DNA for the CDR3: TGTGCCAGCAGCCCCCGGGACGAATCCTACGAGCAGTACTTC. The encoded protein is CASSPRDESYEQYF.

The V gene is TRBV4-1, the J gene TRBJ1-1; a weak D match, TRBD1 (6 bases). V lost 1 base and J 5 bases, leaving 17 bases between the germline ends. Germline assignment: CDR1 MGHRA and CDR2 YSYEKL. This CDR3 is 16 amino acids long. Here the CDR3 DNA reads TGCGCCAGCAGCCAAGCCCCTTACGGGGGCAAGACTGAAGCTTTCTTT. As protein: CASSQAPYGGKTEAFF.

This CDR3 reads CAWSVGSGGETQYF. CDR3 nucleotide sequence: TGTGCCTGGAGTGTAGGCTCCGGCGGAGAGACCCAGTACTTC. V is TRBV30 and J is TRBJ2-5; D uncertain. The ends were cut back, 0 bases at V and 4 bases at J, with 12 bases in the middle. The CDR3 runs 14 residues. Per germline, CDR1 GTSNPN and CDR2 SVGIG (reference sequence).

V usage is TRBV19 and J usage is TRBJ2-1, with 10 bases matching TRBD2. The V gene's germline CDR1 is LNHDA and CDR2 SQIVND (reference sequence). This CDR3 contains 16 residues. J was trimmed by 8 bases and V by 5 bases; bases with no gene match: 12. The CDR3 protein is CASSRASGRASDEQFF. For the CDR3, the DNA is TGTGCCAGTAGTCGGGCGAGCGGGAGGGCCTCGGATGAGCAGTTCTTC.